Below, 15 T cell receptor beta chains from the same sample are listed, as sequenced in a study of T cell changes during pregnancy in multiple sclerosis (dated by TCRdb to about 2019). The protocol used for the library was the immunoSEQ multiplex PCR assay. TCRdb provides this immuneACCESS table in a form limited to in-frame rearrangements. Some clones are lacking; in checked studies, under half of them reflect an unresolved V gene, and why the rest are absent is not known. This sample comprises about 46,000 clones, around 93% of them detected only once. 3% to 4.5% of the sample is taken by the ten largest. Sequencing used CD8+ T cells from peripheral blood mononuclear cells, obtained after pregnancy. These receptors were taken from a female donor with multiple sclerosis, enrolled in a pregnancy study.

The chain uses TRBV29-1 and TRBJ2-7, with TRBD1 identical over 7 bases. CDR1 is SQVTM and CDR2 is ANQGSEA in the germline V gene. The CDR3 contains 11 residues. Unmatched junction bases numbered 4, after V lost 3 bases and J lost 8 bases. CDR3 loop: CSVDSRGQQYF. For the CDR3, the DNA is TGCAGCGTTGATTCGAGGGGGCAGCAGTACTTC.

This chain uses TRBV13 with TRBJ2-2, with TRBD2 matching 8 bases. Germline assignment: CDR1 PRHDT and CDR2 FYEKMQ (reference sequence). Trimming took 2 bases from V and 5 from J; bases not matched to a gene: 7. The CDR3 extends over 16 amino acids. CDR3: CASSLPSGRGTGELFF. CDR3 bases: TGTGCCAGCAGCTTACCCAGCGGGAGAGGGACCGGGGAGCTGTTTTTT.

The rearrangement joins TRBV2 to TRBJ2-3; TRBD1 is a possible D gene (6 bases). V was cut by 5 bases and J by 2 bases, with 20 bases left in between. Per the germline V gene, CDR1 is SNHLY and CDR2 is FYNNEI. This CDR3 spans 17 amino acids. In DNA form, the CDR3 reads TGTGCCAGCAGTACCACCGGGACACGCGTCTCCACAGATACGCAGTATTTT. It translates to CASSTTGTRVSTDTQYF. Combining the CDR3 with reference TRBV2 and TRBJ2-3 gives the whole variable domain EPEVTQTPSHQVTQMGQEVILRCVPISNHLYFYWYRQILGQKVEFLVSFYNNEISEKSEIFDDQFSVERPDGSNFTLKIRSTKLEDSAMYFCASSTTGTRVSTDTQYFGPGTRLTVL.

CDR3 region: CASSLQGSPLHF. CDR3 DNA sequence: TGTGCCAGCAGCCTCCAGGGGTCACCCCTCCACTTT. V gene TRBV27 combines with J gene TRBJ1-6; TRBD1 might be the D (6 bases). Germline V gene lookup returns CDR1 MNHEY and CDR2 SMNVEV (reference sequence). There are 12 residues in the CDR3. V lost 6 bases to trimming and J lost 10 bases, with 10 bases between them.

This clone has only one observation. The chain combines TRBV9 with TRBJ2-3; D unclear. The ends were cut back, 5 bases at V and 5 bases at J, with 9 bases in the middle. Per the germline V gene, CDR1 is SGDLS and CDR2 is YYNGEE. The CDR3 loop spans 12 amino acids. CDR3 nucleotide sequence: TGTGCCAGCAGTTACCTAGGAGATACGCAGTATTTT. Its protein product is CASSYLGDTQYF.

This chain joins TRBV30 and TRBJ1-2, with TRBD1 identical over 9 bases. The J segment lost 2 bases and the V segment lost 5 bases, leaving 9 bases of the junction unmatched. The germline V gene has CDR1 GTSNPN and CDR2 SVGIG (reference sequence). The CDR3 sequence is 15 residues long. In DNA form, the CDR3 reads TGTGCCTGGGTGACGGGACAGGGTTGGAACTATGGCTACACCTTC. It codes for CAWVTGQGWNYGYTF.

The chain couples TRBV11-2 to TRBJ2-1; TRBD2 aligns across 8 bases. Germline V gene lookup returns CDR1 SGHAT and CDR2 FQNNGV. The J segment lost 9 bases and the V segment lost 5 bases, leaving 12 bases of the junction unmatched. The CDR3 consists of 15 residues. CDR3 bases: TGTGCCAGCAGCCAGGGACTAGAGGTGGGCGTTGAGCAGTTCTTC. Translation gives CASSQGLEVGVEQFF. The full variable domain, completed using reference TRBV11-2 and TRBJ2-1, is EAGVAQSPRYKIIEKRQSVAFWCNPISGHATLYWYQQILGQGPKLLIQFQNNGVVDDSQLPKDRFSAERLKGVDSTLKIQPAKLEDSAVYLCASSQGLEVGVEQFFGPGTRLTVL.

CDR3 DNA: TGTGCCAGTAGTATCATTGAGGGGGCAGGGGATAGGGAGACCCAGTACTTC. Translated: CASSIIEGAGDRETQYF. This chain connects TRBV19 to TRBJ2-5; TRBD1 aligns across 7 bases. The CDR3 totals 17 residues. With V trimmed by 3 bases and J by 5 bases, 15 bases remained unmatched. Per germline, CDR1 LNHDA and CDR2 SQIVND (reference sequence).

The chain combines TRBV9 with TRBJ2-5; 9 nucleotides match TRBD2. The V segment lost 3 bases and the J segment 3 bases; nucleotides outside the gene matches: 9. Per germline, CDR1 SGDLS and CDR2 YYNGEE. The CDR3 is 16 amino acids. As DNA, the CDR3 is TGTGCCAGCAGCGGGCCAGCGGGAGGATGGGAAGAGACCCAGTACTTC. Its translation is CASSGPAGGWEETQYF.

Here the CDR3 reads CASHRGDEQFF. The CDR3 nucleotides are TGTGCCAGTCACAGGGGGGATGAGCAGTTCTTC. The chain couples TRBV18 to TRBJ2-1, with TRBD1 matching 8 bases. This CDR3 comprises 11 residues. CDR1 KGHSH and CDR2 LQKENI come from the germline V gene. V lost 9 bases, J lost 8 bases, and 3 bases stayed unmatched. Based on the CDR3 plus reference TRBV18 and TRBJ2-1, the full variable domain is NAGVMQNPRHLVRRRGQEARLRCSPMKGHSHVYWYRQLPEEGLKFMVYLQKENIIDESGMPKERFSAEFPKEGPSILRIQQVVRGDSAAYFCASHRGDEQFFGPGTRLTVL.

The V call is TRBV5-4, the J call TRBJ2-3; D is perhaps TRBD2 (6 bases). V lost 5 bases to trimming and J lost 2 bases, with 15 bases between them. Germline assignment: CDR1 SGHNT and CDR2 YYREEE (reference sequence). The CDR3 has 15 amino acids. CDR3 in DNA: TGTGCCAGCAGGAACCGGGACTTATTCACAGATACGCAGTATTTT. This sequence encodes CASRNRDLFTDTQYF.

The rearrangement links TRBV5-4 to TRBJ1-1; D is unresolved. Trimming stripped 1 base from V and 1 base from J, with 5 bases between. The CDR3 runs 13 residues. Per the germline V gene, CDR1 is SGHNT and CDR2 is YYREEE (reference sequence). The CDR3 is CASSLNRNTEAFF. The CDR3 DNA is TGTGCCAGCAGCTTGAACAGGAACACTGAAGCTTTCTTT.

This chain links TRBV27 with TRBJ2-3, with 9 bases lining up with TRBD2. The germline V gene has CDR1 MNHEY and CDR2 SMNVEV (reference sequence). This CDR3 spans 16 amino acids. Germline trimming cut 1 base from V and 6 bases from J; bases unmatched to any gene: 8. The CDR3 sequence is CASSLLSGRPLDTQYF. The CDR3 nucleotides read TGTGCCAGCAGTTTATTGAGCGGGAGGCCGCTGGATACGCAGTATTTT.

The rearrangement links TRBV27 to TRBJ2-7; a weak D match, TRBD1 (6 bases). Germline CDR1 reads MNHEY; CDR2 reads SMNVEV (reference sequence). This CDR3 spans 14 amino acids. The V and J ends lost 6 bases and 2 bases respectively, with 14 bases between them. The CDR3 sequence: CASSPSDRTYEQYF. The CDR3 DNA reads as TGTGCCAGCAGCCCCTCGGACAGAACCTACGAGCAGTACTTC.

The CDR3 bases are TGTGCCAGCAGCTTCGGGGGAGAGACCTACGAGCAGTACTTC. It specifies CASSFGGETYEQYF. This chain links TRBV11-2 with TRBJ2-7; TRBD2 might be the D (6 bases). The CDR3 length is 14 residues. Trimming removed 3 bases at V and 2 bases at J, with 11 bases between. Germline V gene sequence: CDR1 SGHAT, CDR2 FQNNGV.